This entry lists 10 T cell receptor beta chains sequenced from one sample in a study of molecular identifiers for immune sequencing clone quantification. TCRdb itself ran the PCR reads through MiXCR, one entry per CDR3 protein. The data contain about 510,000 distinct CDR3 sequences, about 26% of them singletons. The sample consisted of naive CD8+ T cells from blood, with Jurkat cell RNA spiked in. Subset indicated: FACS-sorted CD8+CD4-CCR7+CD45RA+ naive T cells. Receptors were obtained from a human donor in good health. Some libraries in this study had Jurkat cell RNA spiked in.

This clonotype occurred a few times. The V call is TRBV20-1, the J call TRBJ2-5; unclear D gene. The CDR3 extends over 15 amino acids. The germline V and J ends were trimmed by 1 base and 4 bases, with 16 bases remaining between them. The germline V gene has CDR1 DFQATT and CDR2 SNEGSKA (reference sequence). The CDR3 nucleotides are TGCAGTGCTAGAGCTCACTGGGAAAATTTAGAGACCCAGTACTTC. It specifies CSARAHWENLETQYF.

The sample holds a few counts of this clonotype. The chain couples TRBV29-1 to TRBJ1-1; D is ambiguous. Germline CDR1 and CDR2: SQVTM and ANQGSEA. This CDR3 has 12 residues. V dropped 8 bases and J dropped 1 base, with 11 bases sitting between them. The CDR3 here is CSSGGRNTEAFF. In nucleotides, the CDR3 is TGCAGCTCCGGCGGGAGGAACACTGAAGCTTTCTTT.

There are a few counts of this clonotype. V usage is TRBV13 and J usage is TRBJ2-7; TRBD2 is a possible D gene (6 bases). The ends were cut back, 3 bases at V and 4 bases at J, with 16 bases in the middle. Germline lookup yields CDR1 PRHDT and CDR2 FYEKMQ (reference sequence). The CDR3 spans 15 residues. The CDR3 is CASSLSGDLKYEQYF. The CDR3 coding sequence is TGTGCCAGCAGCTTGTCGGGGGACCTCAAATACGAGCAGTACTTC.

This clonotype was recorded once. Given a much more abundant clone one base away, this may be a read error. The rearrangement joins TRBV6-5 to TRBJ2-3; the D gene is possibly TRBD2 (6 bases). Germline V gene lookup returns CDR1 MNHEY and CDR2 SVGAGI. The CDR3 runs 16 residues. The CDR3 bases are TGTGGCAGCAGTTACTCAGCGGGCCCACCCACAGATACGCAGTATTTT. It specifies CGSSYSAGPPTDTQYF.

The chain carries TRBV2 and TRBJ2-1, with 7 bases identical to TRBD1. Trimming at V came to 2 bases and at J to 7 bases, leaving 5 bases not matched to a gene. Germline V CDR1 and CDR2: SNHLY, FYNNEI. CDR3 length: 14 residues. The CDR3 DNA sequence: TGTGCCAGCAGTGAAACAGGGGAGTGGAATGAGCAGTTCTTC. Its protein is CASSETGEWNEQFF.

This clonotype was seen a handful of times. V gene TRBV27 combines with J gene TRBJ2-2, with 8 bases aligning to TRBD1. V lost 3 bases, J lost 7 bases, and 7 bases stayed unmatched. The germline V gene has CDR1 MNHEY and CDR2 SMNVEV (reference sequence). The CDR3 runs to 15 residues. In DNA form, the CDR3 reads TGTGCCAGCAGTTTCCTTCAGGGGGCTGTCGGGGAGCTGTTTTTT. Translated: CASSFLQGAVGELFF.

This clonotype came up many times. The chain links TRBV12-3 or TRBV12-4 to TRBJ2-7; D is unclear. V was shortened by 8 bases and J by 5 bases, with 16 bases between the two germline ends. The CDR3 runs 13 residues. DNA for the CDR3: TGTGCCAGCGGTGGCCGAGAGGCTGACGAGCAGTACTTC. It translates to CASGGREADEQYF.

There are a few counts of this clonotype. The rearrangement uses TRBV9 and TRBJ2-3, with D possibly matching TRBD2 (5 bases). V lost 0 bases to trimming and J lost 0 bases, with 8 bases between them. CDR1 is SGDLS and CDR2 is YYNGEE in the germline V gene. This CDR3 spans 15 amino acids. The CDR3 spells CASSVGEGSTDTQYF. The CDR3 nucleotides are TGTGCCAGCAGCGTAGGAGAGGGAAGCACAGATACGCAGTATTTT.

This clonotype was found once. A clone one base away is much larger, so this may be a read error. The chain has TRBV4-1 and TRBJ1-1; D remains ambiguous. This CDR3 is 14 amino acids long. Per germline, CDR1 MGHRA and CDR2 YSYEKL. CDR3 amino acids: CASRQVRTNTEAFF. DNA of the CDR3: TGCGCCAGCCGCCAAGTCCGCACGAACACTGAAGCTTTCTTT.

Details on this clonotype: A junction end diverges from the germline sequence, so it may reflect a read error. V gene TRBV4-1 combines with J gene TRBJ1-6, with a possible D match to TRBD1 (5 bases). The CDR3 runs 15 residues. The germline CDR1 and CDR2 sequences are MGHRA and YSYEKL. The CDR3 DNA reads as TGCGCCAGCAGCCCCCGGGACTCCTCTAATTCACCCCTCCACTTT. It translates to CASSPRDSSNSPLHF.